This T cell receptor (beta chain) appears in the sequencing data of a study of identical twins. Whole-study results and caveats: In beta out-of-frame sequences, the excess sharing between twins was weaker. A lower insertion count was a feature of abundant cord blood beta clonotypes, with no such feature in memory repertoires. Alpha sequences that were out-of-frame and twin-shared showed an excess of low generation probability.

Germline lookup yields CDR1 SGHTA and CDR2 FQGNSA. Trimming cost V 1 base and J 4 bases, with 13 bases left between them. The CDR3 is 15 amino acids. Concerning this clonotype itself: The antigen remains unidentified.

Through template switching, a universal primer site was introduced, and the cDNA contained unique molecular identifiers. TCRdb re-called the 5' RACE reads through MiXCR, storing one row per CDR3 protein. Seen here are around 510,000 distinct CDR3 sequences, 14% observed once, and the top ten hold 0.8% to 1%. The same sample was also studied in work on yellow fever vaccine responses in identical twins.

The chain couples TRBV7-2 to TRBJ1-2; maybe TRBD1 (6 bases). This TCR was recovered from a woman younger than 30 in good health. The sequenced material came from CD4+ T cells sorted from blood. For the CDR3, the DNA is TGTGCCAGCAGCTTAGGCGGGACACGGGGCTATGGCTACACCTTC. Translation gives CASSLGGTRGYGYTF. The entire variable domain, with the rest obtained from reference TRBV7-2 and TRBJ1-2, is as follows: GAGVSQSPSNKVTEKGKDVELRCDPISGHTALYWYRQSLGQGLEFLIYFQGNSAPDKSGLPSDRFSAERTGGSVSTLTIQRTQQEDSAVYLCASSLGGTRGYGYTFGSGTRLTVV.